The 31 T cell receptor beta chains reported below all come from one sample, sequenced in a study of T cell responses to AZD1222 COVID-19 vaccine. The assay was immunoSEQ multiplex PCR, and TCRdb's table has in-frame clones only and misses some. The repertoire holds roughly 140,000 clones, 90% seen once, with 3% to 3.5% in the top ten. This specimen consisted of peripheral blood, obtained 28 days after the second AZD1222 dose. All receptors derive from an adult who received the AZD1222 COVID-19 vaccine.

A single count supports this clone. The V call is TRBV27, the J call TRBJ2-3, with 12 nucleotides matching TRBD2. Trimming removed 5 bases from V and 0 bases from J; junction bases left unmatched: 3. Germline V gene lookup returns CDR1 MNHEY and CDR2 SMNVEV (reference sequence). The CDR3 consists of 16 residues. In nucleotides, the CDR3 is TGTGCCAGCAGTCCCGGGACTAGCGGGAGCACAGATACGCAGTATTTT. This gives the protein CASSPGTSGSTDTQYF.

In this sample, this clone turned up a few times. The chain has TRBV3-1 (or the pseudogene TRBV3-2) and TRBJ2-7; D uncertain. The CDR3 extends over 18 amino acids. Germline CDR1 LGHDT, CDR2 YNNKEL (reference sequence). V shed 1 base and J shed 2 bases, with 21 bases lying between them. CDR3 region: CASSQAPGYGAAAYEQYF. As DNA, the CDR3 is TGTGCCAGCAGCCAAGCCCCGGGCTATGGCGCAGCAGCCTACGAGCAGTACTTC.

This chain links TRBV19 with TRBJ2-7, with 15 bases that match TRBD2. The CDR3 covers 16 residues. J was trimmed by 2 bases and V by 5 bases; bases with no gene match: 4. CDR1 is LNHDA, CDR2 SQIVND, per germline (reference sequence). The CDR3 is CASSRGTSGGTYEQYF. The CDR3 coding sequence is TGTGCCAGTAGTCGGGGGACTAGCGGGGGGACCTACGAGCAGTACTTC.

The chain combines TRBV7-9 with TRBJ1-2; D not certain. The CDR3 is made up of 15 amino acids. Per germline, CDR1 SEHNR and CDR2 FQNEAQ (reference sequence). The V and J ends lost 2 bases and 4 bases respectively, with 14 bases between them. CDR3 sequence reads: CASSLSPGRFYGYTF. The CDR3 nucleotides read TGTGCCAGCAGCTTAAGTCCAGGCCGCTTCTATGGCTACACCTTC.

The chain joins TRBV27 to TRBJ2-2; 11 nucleotides align to TRBD1. After removal of 5 bases from V and 7 bases from J, the junction contained 9 bases not matched to a gene. Looked up from germline, CDR1 is MNHEY and CDR2 is SMNVEV (reference sequence). The CDR3 totals 16 residues. The CDR3 here is CASSALGTGGHGELFF. CDR3 DNA sequence: TGTGCCAGCAGTGCGCTAGGGACAGGGGGTCACGGGGAGCTGTTTTTT.

This clone was recorded only once. This chain joins TRBV18 and TRBJ1-1; D gene uncertain. The CDR3 runs to 13 residues. V lost 2 bases to trimming and J lost 5 bases, with 9 bases between them. Germline CDR1 KGHSH, CDR2 LQKENI. The CDR3 DNA sequence: TGTGCCAGCTCACCAGACCTTGGGACTGAAGCTTTCTTT. Its protein product is CASSPDLGTEAFF.

The V gene is TRBV3-1 (or the pseudogene TRBV3-2), the J gene TRBJ1-1; possibly TRBD1 for D (5 bases). Germline assignment: CDR1 LGHDT and CDR2 YNNKEL (reference sequence). Trimming shortened V by 2 bases and J by 4 bases, and 8 bases separated the two germline ends. CDR3 length: 13 residues. Here the CDR3 DNA reads TGTGCCAGCAGCCAAATTGGGGGCACTGAAGCTTTCTTT. Its protein is CASSQIGGTEAFF.

V gene TRBV12-3 or TRBV12-4 combines with J gene TRBJ2-7, with D perhaps matching TRBD1 or TRBD2 (6 bases each). Trimming took 5 bases from V and 9 from J, leaving 14 bases between them. The CDR3 totals 12 residues. In DNA form, the CDR3 reads TGTGCCAGCAGTACAACTAAGGGGGGGCAGTACTTC. Translating it yields CASSTTKGGQYF.

The CDR3 loop reads CASSAPPGGNEQYF. In nucleotides, the CDR3 is TGTGCCAGCAGTGCCCCCCCGGGGGGGAACGAGCAGTACTTC. The chain links TRBV25-1 to TRBJ2-7, with TRBD2 matching over 8 bases. The CDR3 runs 14 residues. V dropped 4 bases and J dropped 5; count of bases not matched to a gene: 7. Germline loops: CDR1 MGHDK, CDR2 SYGVNS.

V usage is TRBV2 and J usage is TRBJ2-5; 10 bases match TRBD2. This CDR3 is built from 15 residues. J gave up 5 bases and V 6 bases, and 9 bases lay outside the gene matches. Germline CDR1 and CDR2: SNHLY and FYNNEI. The CDR3 sequence is CASRRSGRAEETQYF. As DNA, the CDR3 is TGTGCCAGCAGGAGAAGCGGGAGGGCCGAGGAGACCCAGTACTTC.

The J gene is TRBJ2-2, the V gene TRBV27, with 11 bases aligning to TRBD2. The junction had 3 bases not matched to a gene; V was cut back by 6 bases and J by 6 bases. Germline CDR1 is MNHEY and CDR2 is SMNVEV (reference sequence). This CDR3 spans 14 amino acids. The CDR3 region is CASRLAGVAGELFF. The CDR3 DNA reads as TGTGCCAGCAGACTAGCGGGAGTGGCCGGGGAGCTGTTTTTT.

The chain carries TRBV5-6 and TRBJ2-7; the match to TRBD1 covers 8 bases. Germline V lookup: CDR1 SGHDT, CDR2 YYEEEE. Trimming removed 7 bases from V and 0 bases from J; junction bases left unmatched: 9. The CDR3 spans 15 residues. CDR3 in amino acids: CASSPRTGSSYEQYF. The CDR3 DNA reads TGTGCCAGCTCCCCACGGACAGGGAGCTCCTACGAGCAGTACTTC.

This chain joins TRBV10-2 and TRBJ2-7; D gene uncertain. The CDR3 is 15 amino acids. The germline V and J ends were trimmed by 0 bases and 2 bases, with 11 bases remaining between them. Per the germline V gene, CDR1 is WSHSY and CDR2 is SAAADI. CDR3 in amino acids: CASSESQVQTYEQYF. The CDR3 DNA sequence: TGCGCCAGCAGTGAGTCTCAGGTCCAAACCTACGAGCAGTACTTC.

V and J are TRBV19 and TRBJ1-5; no clear D. The CDR3 sequence is 16 residues long. Germline values: CDR1 LNHDA, CDR2 SQIVND (reference sequence). Trimming shortened V by 0 bases and J by 7 bases, and 16 bases separated the two germline ends. CDR3 DNA sequence: TGTGCCAGTAGTATAGATAGAGGGAGGCGAGGACAGCCCCAGCATTTT. It yields the protein CASSIDRGRRGQPQHF. Full variable domain (rest looked up from reference TRBV19 and TRBJ1-5): DGGITQSPKYLFRKEGQNVTLSCEQNLNHDAMYWYRQDPGQGLRLIYYSQIVNDFQKGDIAEGYSVSREKKESFPLTVTSAQKNPTAFYLCASSIDRGRRGQPQHFGDGTRLSIL.

With respect to this clone: Because the CDR3's place on the DNA is in doubt, the DNA is left out and the CDR3 is given as listed by TCRdb. The V and J genes are TRBV11-2 and TRBJ2-7; no check of the table's D call, TRBD2, against the DNA was made. The CDR3 is 13 residues long, ends included. Per the germline V gene, CDR1 is SGHAT and CDR2 is FQNNGV. The CDR3 protein is CASSFGPGGEQYF.

The V and J genes are TRBV5-1 and TRBJ1-1, with TRBD1 matching over 8 bases. V shed 6 bases, J shed 2 bases, and the junction held 6 bases outside the gene matches. Germline V CDR1 and CDR2: SGHRS, YFSETQ. This CDR3 is built from 14 residues. The CDR3 DNA reads as TGCGCCAGCACCTATGGACAGGGAAACACTGAAGCTTTCTTT. It translates to CASTYGQGNTEAFF.

V is TRBV27 and J is TRBJ2-7; no clear D. Germline V gene data show CDR1 as MNHEY and CDR2 as SMNVEV (reference sequence). V was pared by 6 bases and J by 7 bases, with 13 bases between. The length of the CDR3 is 12 residues. CDR3: CASSRYSGEQYF. The CDR3 nucleotides are TGTGCCAGCAGCAGATACTCTGGGGAGCAGTACTTC.

The chain combines TRBV24-1 with TRBJ2-1, with 7 bases identical to TRBD2. The V segment lost 6 bases and the J segment 2 bases; nucleotides outside the gene matches: 6. CDR3 size: 15 residues. Germline V gene sequence: CDR1 KGHDR, CDR2 SFDVKD. The CDR3 reads CATSWGGRPYNEQFF. The CDR3 DNA reads as TGTGCCACCAGTTGGGGCGGGAGACCCTACAATGAGCAGTTCTTC.

This clone was counted only a few times. The chain uses TRBV7-6 and TRBJ1-1, with a tentative D call TRBD1 (5 bases). V lost 8 bases, J lost 6 bases, and 10 bases lay in between. The CDR3 consists of 11 residues. Per the germline V gene, CDR1 is SGHVS and CDR2 is FNYEAQ. The CDR3 loop is CASLGGSEAFF. The CDR3 coding sequence is TGTGCCAGCTTGGGGGGGTCTGAAGCTTTCTTT.

The chain is built from TRBV6-1 and TRBJ2-2, with D unclear. The CDR3 sequence is 14 residues long. V was cut by 1 base and J by 9 bases, with 12 bases left in between. Germline V gene data show CDR1 as MNHNS and CDR2 as SASEGT. CDR3 in DNA: TGTGCCAGCAGTGAAGTTTGGGTTGACCGGGAGCTGTTTTTT. This encodes CASSEVWVDRELFF.

CDR3 DNA sequence: TGCGCCAGCAGCCCTGGACAAAAATCCACAGATACGCAGTATTTT. Residues: CASSPGQKSTDTQYF. The J gene is TRBJ2-3, the V gene TRBV5-1, with D possibly being TRBD1 (5 bases). Trimming cost V 4 bases and J 2 bases, with 14 bases left between them. The germline gives CDR1 SGHRS, CDR2 YFSETQ. There are 15 residues in the CDR3.

V and J are TRBV30 and TRBJ2-4; tentatively, D is TRBD1 (5 bases). The CDR3 consists of 13 residues. Trimming took 2 bases from V and 8 from J, leaving 13 bases between them. Per the germline V gene, CDR1 is GTSNPN and CDR2 is SVGIG (reference sequence). CDR3 residues: CAWSTGHSDIQYF. DNA for the CDR3: TGTGCCTGGAGTACAGGACACTCGGACATTCAGTACTTC.

The rearrangement joins TRBV3-1 (or the pseudogene TRBV3-2) to TRBJ1-2; tentatively, D is TRBD1 (5 bases). The CDR3 extends over 13 amino acids. Trimming removed 3 bases at V and 6 bases at J, with 11 bases between. The germline V gene has CDR1 LGHDT and CDR2 YNNKEL (reference sequence). CDR3 sequence reads: CASSHSGSNGYTF. The CDR3 nucleotides read TGTGCCAGCAGCCATTCAGGGTCCAATGGCTACACCTTC.

In the case of this clone: Germline and junction disagree at one end, which may indicate a read error. The chain is built from TRBV6-5 and TRBJ2-1; 10 bases match TRBD1. This CDR3 region has 16 residues. Germline assignment: CDR1 MNHEY and CDR2 SVGAGI. The CDR3 DNA is TGTGCCAGCAGTCACTCCTTAGGACAGGGGGTCGATGAGCAGTTCTTC. Protein: CASSHSLGQGVDEQFF.

The gene calls are TRBV10-3 and TRBJ2-1, with TRBD2 matching over 10 bases. The CDR3 spans 15 residues. The ends lost 6 bases at V and 5 bases at J; junction bases unmatched: 7. Per the germline V gene, CDR1 is ENHRY and CDR2 is SYGVKD. CDR3: CAIRTGTSANNEQFF. In DNA form, the CDR3 reads TGTGCCATCAGAACGGGGACTAGCGCGAACAATGAGCAGTTCTTC.

The chain couples TRBV2 to TRBJ2-7; D unclear. V lost 5 bases and J lost 2, with 16 bases in between. The CDR3 extends over 15 amino acids. Per germline, CDR1 SNHLY and CDR2 FYNNEI. Here the CDR3 reads CASSPSGETTYEQYF. The CDR3 DNA reads TGTGCCAGCAGTCCAAGTGGGGAAACCACCTACGAGCAGTACTTC.

The J gene is TRBJ1-2, the V gene TRBV19, with 8 bases matching TRBD1. V shed 7 bases and J 4 bases; nucleotides not matched to a gene: 8. There are 14 residues in the CDR3. CDR1 and CDR2 (germline): LNHDA, SQIVND (reference sequence). CDR3 nucleotide sequence: TGTGCCAGTACCAACGACAGGGGACTCTATGGCTACACCTTC. It codes for CASTNDRGLYGYTF.

This clone was detected many times. The V and J genes are TRBV5-8 and TRBJ2-3; the D is unclear. The V and J ends lost 3 bases and 2 bases respectively, with 16 bases between them. Germline V gene data show CDR1 as SGHTS and CDR2 as YDEGEE. The CDR3 sequence is 16 residues long. Here the CDR3 reads CASSSSTYQLTDTQYF. The CDR3 DNA reads TGTGCCAGCAGCTCATCGACATATCAACTCACAGATACGCAGTATTTT.

The V and J genes are TRBV11-2 and TRBJ2-7, with 11 bases aligning to TRBD1. Germline V lookup: CDR1 SGHAT, CDR2 FQNNGV. This CDR3 comprises 15 residues. J gave up 2 bases and V 5 bases, and 5 bases lay outside the gene matches. In nucleotides, the CDR3 is TGTGCCAGCAGCGCTCTGGACAGGGGGCCCTACGAGCAGTACTTC. Residues: CASSALDRGPYEQYF.

V usage is TRBV3-1 (or the pseudogene TRBV3-2) and J usage is TRBJ1-3, with 9 bases matching TRBD1. CDR3 length equals 18 residues. Germline V gene data show CDR1 as LGHDT and CDR2 as YNNKEL (reference sequence). V lost 4 bases, J lost 0 bases, and 10 bases stayed unmatched. The CDR3 DNA sequence: TGTGCCAGCAGCCTCCGGGACAGGGCGACCATCTCTGGAAACACCATATATTTT. Its protein is CASSLRDRATISGNTIYF.

This clone came up a few times. The same CDR3 arises from other DNA sequences in this sample as well. Written as DNA, the CDR3 is TGCGCCAGCAGCTTCGGACAGGGGGAAACTGAAGCTTTCTTT. This translates into CASSFGQGETEAFF. This sequence joins TRBV5-1 and TRBJ1-1; 10 bases line up with TRBD1. The ends lost 2 bases at V and 5 bases at J; junction bases unmatched: 3. The CDR3 runs to 14 residues. Germline lookup yields CDR1 SGHRS and CDR2 YFSETQ.